This T cell receptor beta chain comes out of a study of human T cells and chemical hapten exposure. Specified time point: patch test 1, 2 weeks after DPC sensitization. The treatment: therapeutic diphenylcyclopropenone sensitization with weekly scalp DPC. The CDR3 consists of 13 residues. Germline loops: CDR1 DFQATT, CDR2 SNEGSKA (reference sequence). V lost 6 bases, J lost 0 bases, and 9 bases lay in between. Using its own MiXCR run on the RACE reads, TCRdb lists one record per CDR3 protein. Of roughly 180,000 distinct CDR3 sequences in the sample, 20% to 25% were seen once. The rearrangement links TRBV20-1 to TRBJ1-3; no definite D call. This sequence originates from a woman aged 45 to 65 with alopecia areata. Some clones in this sample may be carry-over from other donors' samples. Sequenced material: whole blood, taken in connection with sensitization to the hapten diphenylcyclopropenone (DPC). CDR3 bases: TGCAGTGCAGAGCACAGCTCTGGAAACACCATATATTTT. Translation: CSAEHSSGNTIYF.